The 24 T cell receptor beta chains presented below share a single source sample, sequenced in a study of cytomegalovirus exposure and HLA in healthy donors. PCR amplification relied on 60 Vbeta primers (plus 13 Jbeta primers). Using immunoSEQ multiplex PCR, the repertoire was profiled, and TCRdb retains in-frame clones only, with some absent. The sample records roughly 180,000 clones, more than 65% being singletons. What was sequenced was PBMCs. These receptors were collected from a female donor in good health and CMV-seronegative.

This clone has a handful of counts. This rearrangement joins TRBV7-2 to TRBJ2-1; the D is unclear. The CDR3 is 13 amino acids. The V and J ends lost 1 base and 5 bases respectively, with 6 bases between them. CDR1 SGHTA and CDR2 FQGNSA come from the germline V gene. Written as DNA, the CDR3 is TGTGCCAGCAGCTTAGTGAGCCACAATGAGCAGTTCTTC. It codes for CASSLVSHNEQFF.

In DNA form, the CDR3 reads TGTGCCAGCAGTTCCATGACAGGGTACGGTGAAGCTTTCTTT. Translation gives CASSSMTGYGEAFF. This chain joins TRBV27 and TRBJ1-1, with TRBD1 matching over 7 bases. This CDR3 region has 14 residues. V lost 4 bases, J lost 7 bases, and 9 bases stayed unmatched. Germline lookup yields CDR1 MNHEY and CDR2 SMNVEV (reference sequence).

The V gene is TRBV4-2, the J gene TRBJ2-1; no clear D gene. V dropped 1 base and J dropped 0 bases, with 7 bases sitting between them. CDR1 is LGHNA and CDR2 is YNFKEQ in the germline V gene. The CDR3 extends over 15 amino acids. This CDR3 is CASSQAVVSYNEQFF. In DNA form, the CDR3 reads TGTGCCAGCAGCCAAGCTGTAGTCTCCTACAATGAGCAGTTCTTC.

The count of this clone is one. The CDR3 reads CASSSTRDRAYEQYF. The CDR3 DNA is TGTGCCAGCAGCTCAACGAGGGACAGGGCGTACGAGCAGTACTTC. V usage is TRBV7-3 and J usage is TRBJ2-7; 9 positions agree with TRBD1. The CDR3 runs to 15 residues. Trimming removed 4 bases from V and 4 bases from J; junction bases left unmatched: 8. Germline V gene lookup returns CDR1 SGHTA and CDR2 FQGTGA.

The chain has TRBV6-1 and TRBJ1-1, with D maybe TRBD1 (6 bases). The CDR3 extends over 16 amino acids. V was pared by 4 bases and J by 0 bases, with 15 bases between. From germline, CDR1 is MNHNS and CDR2 SASEGT. The CDR3 region is CASSGSGGLMNTEAFF. The DNA of the CDR3 is TGTGCCAGCAGTGGGTCCGGGGGGCTAATGAACACTGAAGCTTTCTTT.

The chain carries TRBV7-6 and TRBJ1-3; 7 positions agree with TRBD1. J gave up 0 bases and V 5 bases, and 13 bases lay outside the gene matches. Germline-derived CDR1 and CDR2 are SGHVS and FNYEAQ. The CDR3 is 18 residues long. In nucleotides, the CDR3 is TGTGCCAGCAGCGTAGACCAGACAGGGAAACGCTCTGGAAACACCATATATTTT. Translating gives CASSVDQTGKRSGNTIYF.

The chain combines TRBV28 with TRBJ1-1; D unresolved. Trimming stripped 5 bases from V and 1 base from J, with 11 bases between. CDR3 length equals 14 residues. The germline CDR1 and CDR2 sequences are MDHEN and SYDVKM. The CDR3 here is CASSRGSQNTEAFF. In DNA form, the CDR3 reads TGTGCCAGCAGTCGGGGTTCTCAGAACACTGAAGCTTTCTTT.

CDR3 coding DNA: TGTGCCAGCAGCTTAGAGGGGACAGGGGTCTACAATGAGCAGTTCTTC. Translation: CASSLEGTGVYNEQFF. The gene calls are TRBV7-9 and TRBJ2-1, with 10 nucleotides matching TRBD1. The germline V gene has CDR1 SEHNR and CDR2 FQNEAQ (reference sequence). J gave up 3 bases and V 1 base, and 3 bases lay outside the gene matches. This CDR3 has 16 amino acids.

There are a few counts of this clone. This chain links TRBV20-1 with TRBJ2-5; D gene unclear. The J call may be mistaken, given a closer DNA end match to TRBJ2-7. This CDR3 is built from 11 residues. Germline V gene sequence: CDR1 DFQATT, CDR2 SNEGSKA (reference sequence). The CDR3 nucleotides are TGCAGTGCTAGCGTCTCCTACGAGCAGTACTTC. Translating gives CSASVSYEQYF.

The chain has TRBV30 and TRBJ2-7, with TRBD1 matching 7 bases. CDR1 and CDR2 (germline): GTSNPN, SVGIG (reference sequence). The CDR3 is 15 amino acids. V lost 2 bases to trimming and J lost 0 bases; unmatched junction nucleotides: 7. CDR3 nucleotides: TGTGCCTGGAGTTGGTCTCCAGGGGGCTCCTACGAGCAGTACTTC. Translating it yields CAWSWSPGGSYEQYF.

This clone has only a few counts. The rearrangement links TRBV18 to TRBJ2-2; 7 bases map to TRBD1. The CDR3 extends over 16 amino acids. Looked up from germline, CDR1 is KGHSH and CDR2 is LQKENI. Trimming took 2 bases from V and 2 from J; bases not matched to a gene: 5. CDR3 nucleotides: TGTGCCAGCTCACCATACAGGGGCGTAAACACCGGGGAGCTGTTTTTT. This gives the protein CASSPYRGVNTGELFF.

This clone was observed a single time. The chain is built from TRBV29-1 and TRBJ1-5, with 9 bases lining up with TRBD1. The V gene's germline CDR1 is SQVTM and CDR2 ANQGSEA. V was clipped by 6 bases and J by 4 bases; unmatched bases: 7. The CDR3 loop spans 14 amino acids. The CDR3 sequence: CSVLTGGENQPQHF. The DNA of the CDR3 is TGCAGCGTCTTGACAGGGGGGGAAAATCAGCCCCAGCATTTT.

The V call is TRBV7-8, the J call TRBJ2-1; D is possibly TRBD1 (7 bases). Trimming stripped 5 bases from V and 11 bases from J, with 13 bases between. The CDR3 has 12 residues. Germline V CDR1 and CDR2: SGHVS, FQNEAQ. CDR3 in DNA: TGTGCCAGCAGCACGACAGGGAGGCAGCAGTTCTTC. Translated: CASSTTGRQQFF.

V gene TRBV27 combines with J gene TRBJ2-1; D possibly corresponds to TRBD2 (7 bases). The germline V gene encodes CDR1 MNHEY and CDR2 SMNVEV (reference sequence). This CDR3 region has 15 residues. V lost 7 bases and J 9 bases, leaving 22 bases between the germline ends. The CDR3 spells CASTTQGVLAGEQFF. As DNA, the CDR3 is TGTGCCAGCACGACACAGGGAGTTTTAGCGGGTGAGCAGTTCTTC.

The rearrangement links TRBV5-1 to TRBJ2-7; D uncertain. The CDR3 is made up of 14 amino acids. V dropped 3 bases and J dropped 3 bases, with 13 bases sitting between them. Germline assignment: CDR1 SGHRS and CDR2 YFSETQ. The CDR3 loop is CASSSSPSHYEQYF. In DNA, the CDR3 is TGCGCCAGCAGCTCGTCACCTAGTCACTACGAGCAGTACTTC.

With respect to this clone: At one of its ends the junction is not consistent with the germline gene, which may arise from a read error. The V call is TRBV7-9, the J call TRBJ2-7, with D possibly matching TRBD1 (6 bases). Germline loops: CDR1 SEHNR, CDR2 FQNEAQ (reference sequence). This CDR3 region has 15 residues. The CDR3 DNA reads TGTTCCAGCAGCTCCGGACAGCGCAGCTCCTACGAGCAGTACTTC. This sequence encodes CSSSSGQRSSYEQYF.

This clone showed up just once. The chain has TRBV2 and TRBJ2-2, with D possibly being TRBD2 (5 bases). The CDR3 is 14 amino acids. Deletions cut 4 bases from V and 6 bases from J, with 12 bases between. Germline loops: CDR1 SNHLY, CDR2 FYNNEI. Here the CDR3 DNA reads TGTGCCAGCAGTGTCGAGGGTCTCTCCGGGGAGCTGTTTTTT. It encodes CASSVEGLSGELFF.

This CDR3 is CASSFQSGSGTDTQYF. As DNA, the CDR3 is TGTGCCAGCAGTTTCCAAAGCGGGAGTGGTACAGATACGCAGTATTTT. The V call is TRBV28, the J call TRBJ2-3, with TRBD2 matching 8 bases. J lost 3 bases, V lost 3 bases, and 8 bases had no gene match. The CDR3 runs 16 residues. The germline CDR1 and CDR2 sequences are MDHEN and SYDVKM.

The rearrangement links TRBV5-1 to TRBJ2-3, with 13 bases fitting TRBD2. Trimming at V came to 2 bases and at J to 1 base, leaving 1 base not matched to a gene. This CDR3 region has 16 residues. The V gene's germline CDR1 is SGHRS and CDR2 YFSETQ. CDR3 amino acids: CASSLGLAGGTDTQYF. CDR3 sequence (DNA): TGCGCCAGCAGCTTAGGACTAGCGGGGGGCACAGATACGCAGTATTTT.

The CDR3 reads CASSIDAGGTDTQYF. CDR3 sequence (DNA): TGTGCCAGTAGTATAGATGCAGGGGGCACAGATACGCAGTATTTT. The chain links TRBV19 to TRBJ2-3; perhaps TRBD1 as D (6 bases). The CDR3 runs 15 residues. Trimming left V 0 bases short and J 1 base short, with 8 bases between. Germline CDR1 LNHDA, CDR2 SQIVND (reference sequence).

CDR3 in amino acids: CASSQDLGTGSYEQYF. The CDR3 nucleotides read TGCGCCAGCAGCCAAGACTTAGGGACAGGATCCTACGAGCAGTACTTC. The chain uses TRBV4-1 and TRBJ2-7; 8 bases are shared with TRBD1. The trim removed 0 bases at V and 1 base at J, leaving 5 bases unmatched. Germline V gene lookup returns CDR1 MGHRA and CDR2 YSYEKL. The CDR3 contains 16 residues.

In the case of this clone: A junction boundary mismatches the germline segment, possibly from a read error. The chain links TRBV7-9 to TRBJ2-6; D unclear. The CDR3 runs 17 residues. The germline V gene encodes CDR1 SEHNR and CDR2 FQNEAQ (reference sequence). CDR3 protein: CSSSTSDIFSGANVLTF. The CDR3 nucleotides are TGTTCCAGCAGTACCTCCGACATTTTCTCTGGGGCCAACGTCCTGACTTTC.

The chain combines TRBV2 with TRBJ1-5; 8 nucleotides align to TRBD1. The V segment lost 5 bases and the J segment 6 bases; nucleotides outside the gene matches: 9. Germline CDR1 SNHLY, CDR2 FYNNEI. This CDR3 is built from 15 residues. The CDR3 DNA reads as TGTGCCAGCAGTTTCGACAGGGGTAAGACTCAGCCCCAGCATTTT. Translated, it gives CASSFDRGKTQPQHF.

This clone has only one observation. The V and J genes are TRBV5-4 and TRBJ2-7; 12 positions agree with TRBD2. This CDR3 comprises 14 residues. The V and J ends lost 4 bases and 2 bases, in that order; junction bases with no gene match: 1. From germline, CDR1 is SGHNT and CDR2 YYREEE (reference sequence). The CDR3 sequence is CASSPSGRAYEQYF. The CDR3 DNA follows: TGTGCCAGCAGCCCTAGCGGGAGGGCCTACGAGCAGTACTTC.